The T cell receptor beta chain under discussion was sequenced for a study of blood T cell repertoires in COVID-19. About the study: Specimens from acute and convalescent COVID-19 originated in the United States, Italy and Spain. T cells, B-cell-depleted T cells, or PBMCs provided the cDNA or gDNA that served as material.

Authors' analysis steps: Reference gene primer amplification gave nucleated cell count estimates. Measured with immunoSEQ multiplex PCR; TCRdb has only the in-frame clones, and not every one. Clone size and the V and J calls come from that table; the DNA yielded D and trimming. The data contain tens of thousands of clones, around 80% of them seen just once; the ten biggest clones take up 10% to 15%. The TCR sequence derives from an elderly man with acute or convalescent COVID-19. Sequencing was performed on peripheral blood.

The DNA of the CDR3 is TGCGCCAGCAGCCAAGTTTTCTCAGGGTACGGCTATGGCTACACCTTC. Translation gives CASSQVFSGYGYGYTF. The rearrangement links TRBV4-1 to TRBJ1-2, with D tentatively TRBD1 (5 bases). With 1 base removed from V and 4 bases from J, the gap between germline ends came to 16 bases. CDR1 is MGHRA and CDR2 is YSYEKL in the germline V gene. The CDR3 is 16 amino acids.